The 4 T cell receptor beta chains given below trace back to one sample, sequenced in a study of blood T cell repertoires in COVID-19. Sequencing used immunoSEQ multiplex PCR; TCRdb keeps in-frame clones, though not all of them. The table has 300,000 to 350,000 clones, 90% seen once. The sequencing input was peripheral blood. The receptor source for this set is a woman aged 40 to 50 with COVID-19, enrolled during active disease.

V usage is TRBV30 and J usage is TRBJ1-1, with TRBD1 identical over 8 bases. This CDR3 contains 13 residues. CDR1 and CDR2 (germline): GTSNPN, SVGIG (reference sequence). The V gene end was trimmed by 8 bases and the J gene end by 3 bases; junction bases not matched to a gene: 8. DNA of the CDR3: TGTGCCCGCCAGGGGGCGCCGGACACTGAAGCTTTCTTT. This encodes CARQGAPDTEAFF.

The chain employs TRBV6-2 or TRBV6-3 and TRBJ2-1; 8 nucleotides agree with TRBD1. Trimming cost V 4 bases and J 2 bases; bases outside gene matches: 16. The length of the CDR3 is 19 residues. CDR1 and CDR2 from the germline V gene are MNHEY and SVGEGT. This chain's CDR3 is CASSFPDRGGESPYNEQFF. CDR3 coding DNA: TGTGCCAGCAGTTTTCCTGACAGGGGAGGTGAGTCACCCTACAATGAGCAGTTCTTC.

This chain uses TRBV3-1 (or the pseudogene TRBV3-2) with TRBJ2-7; TRBD2 matches at 11 bases. J lost 9 bases, V lost 11 bases, and 21 bases had no gene match. The CDR3 is 16 amino acids. The germline V gene has CDR1 LGHDT and CDR2 YNNKEL (reference sequence). CDR3 sequence: CALPIAGGPVMWRQYF. CDR3 bases: TGTGCCTTACCCATAGCGGGAGGGCCCGTCATGTGGCGGCAGTACTTC.

The table lists this clone with a count of one. V gene TRBV10-3 combines with J gene TRBJ2-7; 8 nucleotides align to TRBD1. The CDR3 is 15 amino acids. The J segment lost 3 bases and the V segment lost 3 bases, leaving 7 bases of the junction unmatched. From germline, CDR1 is ENHRY and CDR2 SYGVKD. The CDR3 loop reads CAISEPGQGFYEQYF. For the CDR3, the DNA is TGTGCCATCAGTGAACCCGGACAGGGATTCTACGAGCAGTACTTC.